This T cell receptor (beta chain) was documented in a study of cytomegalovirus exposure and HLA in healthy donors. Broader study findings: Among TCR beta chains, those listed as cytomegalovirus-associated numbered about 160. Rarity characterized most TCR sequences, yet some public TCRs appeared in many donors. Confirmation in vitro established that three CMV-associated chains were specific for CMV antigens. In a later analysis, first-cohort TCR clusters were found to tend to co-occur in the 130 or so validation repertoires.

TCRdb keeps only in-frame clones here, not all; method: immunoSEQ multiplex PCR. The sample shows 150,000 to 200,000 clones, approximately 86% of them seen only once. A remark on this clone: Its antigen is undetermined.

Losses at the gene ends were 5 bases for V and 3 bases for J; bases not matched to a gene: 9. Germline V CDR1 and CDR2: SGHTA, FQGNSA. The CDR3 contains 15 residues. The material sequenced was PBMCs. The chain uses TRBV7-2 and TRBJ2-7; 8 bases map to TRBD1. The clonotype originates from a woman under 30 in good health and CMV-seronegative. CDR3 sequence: CASSPRQGSYYEQYF. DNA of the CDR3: TGTGCCAGCAGCCCCCGACAGGGGTCCTACTACGAGCAGTACTTC.